These T cell receptor beta chains were read from a single sample in a study of identical twins. MiXCR, run by TCRdb on the 5' RACE reads, gives a single entry per CDR3 protein. The top ten hold about 3.6% of the sample, which has hundreds of thousands of distinct CDR3 sequences, about 7% seen once. The same specimen was also included in a second study, on yellow fever vaccine responses in identical twins.

Material: memory (CD45RO+) T cells sorted from blood. The receptors were sampled from a woman younger than 30 in good health. CDR3s leave out the opening cysteine and the closing phenylalanine or tryptophan.

V	J	length	CDR3
TRBV20-1	TRBJ1-4	11	SARGSGNEKLF
TRBV3-1	TRBJ2-7	13	ASSQGLAASYEQY
TRBV3-1	TRBJ1-2	12	ASSPSTGFYGYT
TRBV12-3/TRBV12-4	TRBJ2-1	13	ASSGRTGFYNEQF
TRBV7-8	TRBJ2-1	10	ASSSRLAEQF
TRBV5-8	TRBJ2-4	13	ASSDTGGNKNIQY
TRBV20-1	TRBJ2-5	12	SARDHRGPETQY
TRBV7-9	TRBJ2-1	14	ASSKAGGSSYNEQF
TRBV3-1	TRBJ1-2	12	ASSQVDRGYGYT
TRBV7-6	TRBJ2-5	13	ASSRGGGDQETQY
TRBV12-3/TRBV12-4	TRBJ2-3	14	ASRDTSGSNKDTQY
TRBV18	TRBJ2-6	14	ASSPPGQSWANVLT
TRBV10-3	TRBJ2-7	12	AISAGSGSYEQY
TRBV19	TRBJ1-6	14	ASSARDRLYNSPLH
TRBV11-2	TRBJ2-1	13	ASSLSGTTYNEQF
TRBV20-1	TRBJ2-5	13	SASYPGLVLETQY
TRBV12-3/TRBV12-4	TRBJ2-5	13	ASSKRGPLQETQY
TRBV5-1	TRBJ1-2	13	ASSLDGQFNYGYT
TRBV12-3/TRBV12-4	TRBJ2-1	11	ASTFQGDNEQF
TRBV24-1	TRBJ2-3	12	ATSPDASVDTQY
TRBV20-1	TRBJ2-2	13	SGGTGTGNTGELF
TRBV4-1	TRBJ2-1	14	ASSQDPGLGVNEQF
TRBV6-1	TRBJ2-3	11	ASSGFLEDTQY
TRBV29-1	TRBJ1-4	11	SVEYGSNEKLF
TRBV10-2	TRBJ1-1	11	AIWGGGSTEAF
TRBV18	TRBJ1-4	11	ASSPGAGEKLF
TRBV14	TRBJ2-2	16	ASSHLIGGGSNTGELF
TRBV5-1	TRBJ1-6	11	ASSLATDSPLH
TRBV10-3	TRBJ2-2	12	AISELQVTGELF
TRBV4-1	TRBJ2-1	15	ASSQGWGIAGDNEQF
TRBV11-2	TRBJ2-1	15	ASSHREAGLGGGEQF
TRBV7-7	TRBJ2-1	13	ASSIAGGRGSEQF
TRBV15	TRBJ2-5	15	ATSLGGAGNPQETQY
TRBV4-2	TRBJ2-7	13	ASSQDRGPSYEQY
TRBV24-1	TRBJ1-5	13	ATSASTGVNQPQH
TRBV2	TRBJ2-1	11	ASSVETPNEQF
TRBV3-1	TRBJ2-7	10	ASSQHSGPLY
TRBV6-1	TRBJ2-2	12	ASRGQGTTGELF
TRBV6-5	TRBJ1-5	7	APGQPQH
TRBV29-1	TRBJ2-1	10	SVDPGIHEQF
TRBV27	TRBJ1-1	10	ASRSMNTEAF
TRBV11-1	TRBJ2-1	13	ASSPRTGASGEQF